The T cell receptor (beta chain) described here comes from a study of beta chain features in type 1 diabetes. General study findings and limits: Cells carrying high TCR expression could end up over-represented when cDNA is sequenced. The study found moderately but significantly shorter TCRB CDR3s in all four CD4+ subsets of Type 1 diabetes patients.

Germline V lookup: CDR1 SGHRS, CDR2 YFSETQ. The V end lost 5 bases, the J end lost 0 bases, and 11 bases lay between the germline ends. CDR3 length equals 14 residues. Details on this clone: Its antigen is not identified.

Since all of the isolated RNA was reverse transcribed, expressed TCRB transcripts were what got sequenced. The data were produced by immunoSEQ multiplex PCR, yet TCRdb's version contains in-frame clones alone and is incomplete. Here the sample spans 300,000 to 400,000 clones, around 10% being singletons. This chain links TRBV5-1 with TRBJ1-1, with D perhaps TRBD1 (6 bases). The receptor was derived from a man aged 25-45 years with type 1 diabetes. The specimen sequenced was central memory CD4+ T cells from blood. The CDR3 coding sequence is TGCGCCAGCAGGGGTGGGGGCGTGAACACTGAAGCTTTCTTT. As protein: CASRGGGVNTEAFF.